The entry below gives a single T cell receptor beta chain sequence along with its context. The target antigen is unknown. V lost 3 bases, J lost 8 bases, and 10 bases stayed unmatched. Germline V gene lookup returns CDR1 MGHDK and CDR2 SYGVNS. The CDR3 length is 15 residues. Sequencing was performed with immunoSEQ multiplex PCR; in TCRdb, only in-frame clones are kept and a portion is missing. The table includes approximately 15,000 clones, around 90% detected once. These data belong to a study of PD-L1 blockade in urothelial cancer. Study information: Prior chemotherapy in patients spanned 0 to 3 regimens. Blood samples had a median of 141,255 T cells. Study-wide results and caveats: Clonality of blood TCR below the median before treatment predicted better survival.

The chain links TRBV25-1 to TRBJ2-1; 7 bases map to TRBD2. The receptor was derived from a man aged 50 to 59 with urothelial cancer. The material was PBMCs, obtained around atezolizumab (anti-PD-L1) treatment. The CDR3: CASSDLALRGDEQFF. The CDR3 DNA sequence: TGTGCCAGCAGTGATCTAGCCCTTCGGGGGGATGAGCAGTTCTTC.